Listed below are T cell receptor beta chains from one sample, sequenced in a study of cytomegalovirus exposure and HLA in healthy donors. Using immunoSEQ multiplex PCR, the repertoire was profiled, and TCRdb retains in-frame clones only, with some absent. Altogether about 120,000 clones are present, 65% to 85% being singletons, with the ten largest covering around 2.3%. Sequencing was carried out using PBMCs. All receptors derive from a woman under 30 in good health and CMV-seronegative. Both conserved end residues are part of each CDR3. D genes are given only for firm matches. The size entry is marked missing in some rows and otherwise reads once, few, many or a size class.

.	TRBV4-2	TRBD2	TRBJ2-7	15	TGTGCCAGCAGCCAAGAAGTAGCGGGAGGACTCGAGCAGTACTTC	CASSQEVAGGLEQYF
.	TRBV27	.	TRBJ1-4	12	TGTGCCAGCAGTGAAATCGGTGAAAAACTGTTTTTT	CASSEIGEKLFF
.	TRBV19	TRBD2	TRBJ2-1	15	TGTGCCAGTAGCCCTCGGGAGGGCCTTTACAATGAGCAGTTCTTC	CASSPREGLYNEQFF
.	TRBV2	.	TRBJ2-5	13	TGTGCCAGCGGCACAGGGACCAAAGAGACCCAGTACTTC	CASGTGTKETQYF
few	TRBV7-7	.	TRBJ2-3	13	TGTGCTAGCAGCAACCGGAGAGCAGATACGCAGTATTTT	CASSNRRADTQYF
.	TRBV4-1	.	TRBJ2-6	14	TGCGCCAGCAGCCGAGGGACTGGGGCCAACGTCCTGACTTTC	CASSRGTGANVLTF
.	TRBV5-4	TRBD2	TRBJ2-7	17	TGTGCCAGCAGCTTGGATCTAGGACTAGCTAGCTCCTACGAGCAGTACTTC	CASSLDLGLASSYEQYF
.	TRBV5-1	.	TRBJ2-1	15	TGCGCCAGCAGCTGGGCCCCAGGGGCCTACAATGAGCAGTTCTTC	CASSWAPGAYNEQFF
.	TRBV10-3	TRBD1	TRBJ1-1	15	TGTGCCATCAGTGAGTCGGGACAGATGAACACTGAAGCTTTCTTT	CAISESGQMNTEAFF
.	TRBV7-8	TRBD1	TRBJ2-3	18	TGTGCCAGCAGCTTAGCGCTAATGACGGGACAGCTCACAGATACGCAGTATTTT	CASSLALMTGQLTDTQYF
.	TRBV15	TRBD1	TRBJ1-5	15	TGTGCCACCCGGACAGGGGGAACGCGCAATCAGCCCCAGCATTTT	CATRTGGTRNQPQHF
.	TRBV20-1	.	TRBJ1-2	11	TGCAGTGGTACAGGAAACTATGGCTACACCTTC	CSGTGNYGYTF
.	TRBV15	TRBD1	TRBJ1-4	14	TGTGCCACCAGCGCCCGGGACAGCAATGAAAAACTGTTTTTT	CATSARDSNEKLFF
.	TRBV14	.	TRBJ1-5	13	TGTGCCAGCAGCCAATCAGAGGATCAGCCCCAGCATTTT	CASSQSEDQPQHF
.	TRBV19	.	TRBJ1-5	14	TGTGCCAGTAGTATAGGAGAGAGCAATCAGCCCCAGCATTTT	CASSIGESNQPQHF
.	TRBV23-1	.	TRBJ2-3	14	TGCGCCAGAGGGGTCACAGGCGTGATGTGTACGCAGTATTTT	CARGVTGVMCTQYF
.	TRBV6-5	TRBD1	TRBJ2-3	16	TGTGCCAGCAGTTACTCAGGGACAGGGGGCACAGATACGCAGTATTTT	CASSYSGTGGTDTQYF
few	TRBV28	TRBD1	TRBJ1-5	15	TGTGCCAGCAGGTACCAGGGGGGAGGCAATCAGCCCCAGCATTTT	CASRYQGGGNQPQHF
.	TRBV4-2	.	TRBJ1-1	14	TGTGCCAGCAGCCAAGATCCCCAGGGCACTGAAGCTTTCTTT	CASSQDPQGTEAFF
.	TRBV2	.	TRBJ1-1	13	TGTGCCAGCAGCCTACAGGAGAACACTGAAGCTTTCTTT	CASSLQENTEAFF
.	TRBV7-9	.	TRBJ2-5	15	TGTGCCAGCAGCTTAGTGCAGGGCCAACAAGGGACCCAGTACTTC	CASSLVQGQQGTQYF
.	TRBV6-5	.	TRBJ1-2	15	TGTGCCAGCCAGGCCGGGGGGGCAAGTAACTATGGCTACACCTTC	CASQAGGASNYGYTF
.	TRBV30	.	TRBJ1-4	13	TGTGCCTGGAGGAAGGCGGATAATGAAAAACTGTTTTTT	CAWRKADNEKLFF
.	TRBV15	TRBD2	TRBJ2-4	17	TGTGCCACCAGCAGAGATTTTACGGGACTAGCGGAAAACATTCAGTACTTC	CATSRDFTGLAENIQYF
once	TRBV19	.	TRBJ1-4	15	TGTGCCAGTAGGGAAAGGAGGGGATCTAATGAAAAACTGTTTTTT	CASRERRGSNEKLFF
.	TRBV29-1	.	TRBJ2-1	13	TGCAGCGTACCGTCTGAGGGTTACAATGAGCAGTTCTTC	CSVPSEGYNEQFF
few	TRBV6-5	.	TRBJ1-1	14	TGTGCCAGCAGGGGAGTAGGGAAGAACACTGAAGCTTTCTTT	CASRGVGKNTEAFF
.	TRBV29-1	.	TRBJ1-1	13	TGCAGCGTCGGTCGTCGACTCGAGCCTGAAGCTTTCTTT	CSVGRRLEPEAFF
.	TRBV6-1	TRBD2	TRBJ2-3	15	TGTGCCAGTCTCGAGGGAGGGCCTTGGGTAGATACGCAGTATTTT	CASLEGGPWVDTQYF
few	TRBV11-2	.	TRBJ1-1	12	TGTGCCAGCAGCTTTGGGGAGACTGAAGATTTCTTT	CASSFGETEDFF
once	TRBV6-5	.	TRBJ1-2	15	TGTGCCAGCACCCCAAGCACCGGGGGAAACTATGGCTACACCTTC	CASTPSTGGNYGYTF
.	TRBV5-6	.	TRBJ1-1	16	TGTGCCAGCAGCTGGGGTCGGGGTTTGGGGAGCACTGAAGCTTTCTTT	CASSWGRGLGSTEAFF
.	TRBV6-5	TRBD1	TRBJ1-2	15	TGTGCCAGCAGTTACGGTGCGGGACAGGGTGGCGGCTACACCTTC	CASSYGAGQGGGYTF
few	TRBV11-1	TRBD1	TRBJ2-1	13	TGTGCCAGCAGCCGACAGGGTATTCATGAGCAGTTCTTC	CASSRQGIHEQFF
.	TRBV5-6	TRBD1	TRBJ1-3	17	TGTGCCAGCAGCTTGCGACGAAGGACAGGGAACGGGATCACCATATATTTT	CASSLRRRTGNGITIYF
.	TRBV6-6	TRBD2	TRBJ2-1	14	TGTGCCAGCGGGCGGGGGGGCTCCTACAATGAGCAGTTCTTC	CASGRGGSYNEQFF
.	TRBV18	.	TRBJ2-5	14	TGTGCCAGCTCACCTACCCAGGCCCAAGAGACCCAGTACTTC	CASSPTQAQETQYF
.	TRBV29-1	TRBD1	TRBJ2-2	15	TGCAGCTGTTCCCCAGGGACAGCGAACACCGGGGAGCTGTTTTTT	CSCSPGTANTGELFF
once	TRBV7-2	.	TRBJ2-1	14	TGTGCCAGCAGTTCAGAGAGGTTCTACAATGAGCAGTTCTTC	CASSSERFYNEQFF
.	TRBV19	TRBD2	TRBJ2-1	15	TGTGCCAGTAGCACTAGCGGAAGCTCCTACAATGAGCAGTTCTTC	CASSTSGSSYNEQFF
.	TRBV18	.	TRBJ1-1	14	TGTGCCAGCTCACCACCCCCGGGGAACACTGAAGCTTTCTTT	CASSPPPGNTEAFF
.	TRBV7-9	.	TRBJ1-1	15	TGTGCCAGCAGCTTAGGCGGCAGGCGGGACACTGAAGCTTTCTTT	CASSLGGRRDTEAFF
.	TRBV7-2	.	TRBJ2-7	19	TGTGCCAGCAGCTCACTCCGCTCCTCGTTGAAGGGCTCTAGCCACGAGCAGTACTTC	CASSSLRSSLKGSSHEQYF
.	TRBV4-1	.	TRBJ2-3	14	TGCGCCAGCAGCCTTAGACTGCCCAGCGATACGCAGTATTTT	CASSLRLPSDTQYF
.	TRBV7-8	.	TRBJ2-2	12	TGTGCCAGCAGCTTACATACCGGGGAGCTGTTTTTT	CASSLHTGELFF
.	TRBV27	TRBD2	TRBJ2-7	16	TGTGCCAGCAGTCTGACTAGCGGCTTCGGGCCCTACGAGCAGTACTTC	CASSLTSGFGPYEQYF
.	TRBV5-1	TRBD1	TRBJ2-5	16	TGCGCCAGCAGCTTGGGTGGGACAGGGGGCCAAGAGACCCAGTACTTC	CASSLGGTGGQETQYF
few	TRBV19	.	TRBJ1-5	14	TGTGCCAGTAGTCTTCGACAGGGCAATCAGCCCCAGCATTTT	CASSLRQGNQPQHF
.	TRBV13	.	TRBJ2-2	17	TGTGCCAGCAGCTTACTCGGGACACCAACGAACACCGGGGAGCTGTTTTTT	CASSLLGTPTNTGELFF
.	TRBV6-1	.	TRBJ2-1	15	TGTGCCAGCAGTGAAGGCGAGTTAGTCACCAATGAGCAGTTCTTC	CASSEGELVTNEQFF
.	TRBV2	.	TRBJ2-4	16	TGTGCCAGCAGTGGGAGACAGGGACTAGCCAAAAACATTCAGTACTTC	CASSGRQGLAKNIQYF
.	TRBV11-3	.	TRBJ2-5	15	TGTGCCAGCAGCTTAGCCGGGACTGTCCAAGAGACCCAGTACTTC	CASSLAGTVQETQYF
.	TRBV7-7	.	TRBJ2-1	16	TGTGCCAGCAGCCCAGGCCGGGAGCGTATACACAATGAGCAGTTCTTC	CASSPGRERIHNEQFF